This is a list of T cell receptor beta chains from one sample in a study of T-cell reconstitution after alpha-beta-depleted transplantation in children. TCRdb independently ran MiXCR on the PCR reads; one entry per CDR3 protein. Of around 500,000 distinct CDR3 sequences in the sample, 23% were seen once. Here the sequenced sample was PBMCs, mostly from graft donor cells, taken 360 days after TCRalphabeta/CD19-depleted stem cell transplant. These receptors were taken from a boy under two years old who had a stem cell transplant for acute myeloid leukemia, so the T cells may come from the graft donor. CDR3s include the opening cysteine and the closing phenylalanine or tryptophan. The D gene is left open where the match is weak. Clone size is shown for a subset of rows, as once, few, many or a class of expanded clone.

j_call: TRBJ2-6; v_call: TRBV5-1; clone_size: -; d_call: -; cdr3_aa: CASSDRTSNVLTF; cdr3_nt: TGCGCCAGCTCCGACAGGACATCCAACGTCCTGACTTTC
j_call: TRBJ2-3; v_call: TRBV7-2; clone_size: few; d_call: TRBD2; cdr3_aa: CASSLGRGSTDTQYF; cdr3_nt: TGTGCCAGCAGCTTAGGGCGGGGGAGTACAGATACGCAGTATTTT
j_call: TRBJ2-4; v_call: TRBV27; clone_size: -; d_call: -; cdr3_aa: CASSSLAEGWAKNIQYF; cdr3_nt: TGTGCCAGCAGTTCTCTAGCAGAAGGGTGGGCCAAAAACATTCAGTACTTC
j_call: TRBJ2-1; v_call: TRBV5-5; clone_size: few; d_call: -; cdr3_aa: CASSLTENEQFF; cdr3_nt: TGTGCCAGCAGCCTGACTGAGAATGAGCAGTTCTTC
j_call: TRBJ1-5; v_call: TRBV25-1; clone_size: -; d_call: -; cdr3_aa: CASSESGYSNQPQHF; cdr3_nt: TGTGCCAGCAGTGAATCAGGTTATAGCAATCAGCCCCAGCATTTT
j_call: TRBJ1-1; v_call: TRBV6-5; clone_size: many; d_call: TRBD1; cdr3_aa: CASSSTGAGTEAFF; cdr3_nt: TGTGCCAGCAGTTCAACAGGGGCGGGCACTGAAGCTTTCTTT
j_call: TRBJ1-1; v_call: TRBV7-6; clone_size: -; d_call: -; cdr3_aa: CASSEDSSRNTEAFF; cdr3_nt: TGTGCCAGCAGCGAGGACAGTTCGAGGAACACTGAAGCTTTCTTT
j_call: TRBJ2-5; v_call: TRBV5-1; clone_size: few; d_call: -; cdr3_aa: CASSFGTTQETQYF; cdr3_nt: TGCGCCAGCAGCTTCGGGACAACACAAGAGACCCAGTACTTC
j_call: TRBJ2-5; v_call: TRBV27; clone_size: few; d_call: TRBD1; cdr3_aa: CASSVGQGGTQYF; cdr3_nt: TGTGCCAGCAGTGTCGGACAGGGTGGGACCCAGTACTTC
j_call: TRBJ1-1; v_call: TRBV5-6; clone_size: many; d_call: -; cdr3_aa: CASSLVAAEAFF; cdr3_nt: TGTGCCAGCAGCTTGGTAGCGGCTGAAGCTTTCTTT
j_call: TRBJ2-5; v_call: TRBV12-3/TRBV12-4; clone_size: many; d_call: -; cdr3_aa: CASSLREETQYF; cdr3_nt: TGTGCCAGCAGTTTGCGGGAAGAGACCCAGTACTTC
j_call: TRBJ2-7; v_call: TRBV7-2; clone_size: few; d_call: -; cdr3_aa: CASSLERGGSEQYF; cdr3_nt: TGTGCCAGCAGCTTAGAAAGGGGGGGAAGCGAGCAGTACTTC
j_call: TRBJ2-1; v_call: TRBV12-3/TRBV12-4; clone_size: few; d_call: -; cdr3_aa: CASSLLWGILNNEQFF; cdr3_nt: TGTGCCAGCAGTCTCCTTTGGGGGATACTGAACAATGAGCAGTTCTTC
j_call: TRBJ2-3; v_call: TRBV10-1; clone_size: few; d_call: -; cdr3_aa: CAGPQGRGWDTQYF; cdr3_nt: TGCGCCGGCCCGCAGGGCAGGGGTTGGGATACGCAGTATTTT
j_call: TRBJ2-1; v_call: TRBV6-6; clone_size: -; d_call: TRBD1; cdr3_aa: CASSPTGEGEQFF; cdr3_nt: TGTGCCAGCAGTCCAACAGGGGAAGGTGAGCAGTTCTTC
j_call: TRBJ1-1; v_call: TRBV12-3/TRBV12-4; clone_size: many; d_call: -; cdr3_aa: CASTLQGWGTEAFF; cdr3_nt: TGTGCCAGCACCCTCCAGGGGTGGGGCACTGAAGCTTTCTTT
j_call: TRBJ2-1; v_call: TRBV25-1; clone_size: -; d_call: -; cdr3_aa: CASSPGAGTGSYNEQFF; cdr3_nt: TGTGCCAGCAGCCCCGGGGCCGGGACGGGGTCCTACAATGAGCAGTTCTTC
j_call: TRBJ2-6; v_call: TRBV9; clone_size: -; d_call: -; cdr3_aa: CASSPRSGTETGANVLTF; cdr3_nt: TGTGCCAGCAGCCCCCGTAGTGGTACAGAAACTGGGGCCAACGTCCTGACTTTC
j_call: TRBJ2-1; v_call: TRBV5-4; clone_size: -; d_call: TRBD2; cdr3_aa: CASSPGGPTYNEQFF; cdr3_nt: TGTGCCAGCAGCCCGGGGGGACCCACGTACAATGAGCAGTTCTTC
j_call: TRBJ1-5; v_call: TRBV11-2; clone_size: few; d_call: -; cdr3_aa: CASSLEQGVEPQHF; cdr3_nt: TGTGCCAGCAGCTTAGAGCAGGGTGTGGAGCCCCAGCATTTT
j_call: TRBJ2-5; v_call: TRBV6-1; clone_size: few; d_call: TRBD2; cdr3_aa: CASRFGGGGETQYF; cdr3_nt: TGTGCCAGCAGGTTTGGGGGGGGAGGTGAGACCCAGTACTTC
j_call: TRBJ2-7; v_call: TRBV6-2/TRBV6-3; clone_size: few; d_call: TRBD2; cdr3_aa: CASQQAAGGYEQYF; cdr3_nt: TGTGCCAGCCAGCAGGCAGCGGGGGGATACGAGCAGTACTTC
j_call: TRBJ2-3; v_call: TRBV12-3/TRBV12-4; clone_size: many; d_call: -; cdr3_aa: CASSFQTVRDTQYF; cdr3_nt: TGTGCCAGCAGTTTCCAGACAGTCAGAGATACGCAGTATTTT
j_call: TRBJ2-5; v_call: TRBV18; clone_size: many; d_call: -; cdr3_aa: CASSPSAGAETQYF; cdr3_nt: TGTGCCAGCTCACCTTCGGCGGGGGCAGAGACCCAGTACTTC
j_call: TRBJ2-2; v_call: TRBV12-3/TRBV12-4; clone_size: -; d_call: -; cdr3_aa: CASSLTGGGTGELFF; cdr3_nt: TGTGCCAGCAGCCTAACAGGGGGAGGGACCGGGGAGCTGTTTTTT
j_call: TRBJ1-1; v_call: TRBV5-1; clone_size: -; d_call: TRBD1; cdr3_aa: CASSLEGQVFTEAFF; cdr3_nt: TGCGCCAGCAGCTTGGAGGGACAGGTATTCACTGAAGCTTTCTTT
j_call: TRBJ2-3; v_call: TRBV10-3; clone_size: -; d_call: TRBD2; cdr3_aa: CATRKPPGTSGGITDTQYF; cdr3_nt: TGTGCCACCAGAAAGCCCCCCGGGACTAGCGGGGGGATCACAGATACGCAGTATTTT
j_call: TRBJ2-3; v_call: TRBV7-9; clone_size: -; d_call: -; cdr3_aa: CASSFGTQYTDTQYF; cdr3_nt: TGTGCCAGCAGCTTCGGGACCCAATACACAGATACGCAGTATTTT
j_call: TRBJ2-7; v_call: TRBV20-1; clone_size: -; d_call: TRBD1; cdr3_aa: CSAQTGNYEQYF; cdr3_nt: TGCAGTGCCCAGACAGGGAACTACGAGCAGTACTTC
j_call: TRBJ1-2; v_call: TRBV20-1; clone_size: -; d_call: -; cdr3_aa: CSARPRVSYGYTF; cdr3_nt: TGCAGTGCTAGACCCCGGGTGTCCTATGGCTACACCTTC
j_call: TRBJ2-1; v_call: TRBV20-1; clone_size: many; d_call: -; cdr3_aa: CSAREGAYNEQFF; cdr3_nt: TGCAGTGCTAGAGAGGGCGCGTACAATGAGCAGTTCTTC
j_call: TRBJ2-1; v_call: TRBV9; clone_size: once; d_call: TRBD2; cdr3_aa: CASSVALAGVDNEQFF; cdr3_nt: TGTGCCAGCAGCGTAGCTCTAGCGGGGGTCGACAATGAGCAGTTCTTC
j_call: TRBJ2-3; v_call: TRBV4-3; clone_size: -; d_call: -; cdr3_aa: CASSQDRASDTQYF; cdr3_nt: TGCGCCAGCAGCCAAGATAGGGCTTCAGATACGCAGTATTTT
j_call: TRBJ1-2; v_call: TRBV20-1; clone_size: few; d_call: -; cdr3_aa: CSPSRGGGYGYTF; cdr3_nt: TGCAGTCCAAGTCGAGGAGGGGGCTATGGCTACACCTTC
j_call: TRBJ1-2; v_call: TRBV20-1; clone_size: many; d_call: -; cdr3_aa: CSAVGGPYGYTF; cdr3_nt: TGCAGTGCCGTAGGGGGGCCCTATGGCTACACCTTC
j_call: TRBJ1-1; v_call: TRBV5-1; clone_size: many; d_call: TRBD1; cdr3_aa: CASSWDRPNTEAFF; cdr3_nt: TGCGCCAGCAGCTGGGACAGACCGAACACTGAAGCTTTCTTT
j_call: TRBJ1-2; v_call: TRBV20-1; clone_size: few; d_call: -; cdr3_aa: CSARTSRNYGYTF; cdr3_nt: TGCAGTGCTAGAACCAGTCGGAACTATGGCTACACCTTC
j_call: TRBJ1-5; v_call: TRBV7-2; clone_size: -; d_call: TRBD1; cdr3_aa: CASSPRTGDQPQHF; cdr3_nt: TGTGCCAGCAGCCCTAGGACAGGGGATCAGCCCCAGCATTTT
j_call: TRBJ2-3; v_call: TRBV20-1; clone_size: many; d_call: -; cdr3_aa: CSANVARGTDTQYF; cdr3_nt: TGCAGTGCTAACGTGGCCAGGGGCACAGATACGCAGTATTTT
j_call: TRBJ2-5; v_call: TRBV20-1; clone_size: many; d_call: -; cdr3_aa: CSAKYPTAPQETQYF; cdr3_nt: TGCAGTGCTAAGTACCCCACGGCGCCCCAAGAGACCCAGTACTTC
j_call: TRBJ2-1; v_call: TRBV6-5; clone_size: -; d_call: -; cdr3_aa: CASSYGYSYGNEQFF; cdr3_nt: TGTGCCAGCAGTTACGGGTACTCTTATGGAAATGAGCAGTTCTTC
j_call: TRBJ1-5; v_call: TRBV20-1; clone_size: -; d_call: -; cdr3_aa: CSAGRIEALAQHF; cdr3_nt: TGCAGTGCCGGGCGTATTGAGGCATTGGCCCAGCATTTT
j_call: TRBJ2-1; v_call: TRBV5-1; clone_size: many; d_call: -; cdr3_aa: CASNGGSSYNEQFF; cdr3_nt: TGCGCCAGCAATGGGGGGAGCTCCTACAATGAGCAGTTCTTC
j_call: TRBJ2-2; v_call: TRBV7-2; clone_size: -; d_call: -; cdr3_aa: CASSLNGNANTGELFF; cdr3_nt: TGTGCCAGCAGCTTAAACGGAAACGCGAACACCGGGGAGCTGTTTTTT
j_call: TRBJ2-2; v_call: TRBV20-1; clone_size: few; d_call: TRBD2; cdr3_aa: CSANRLAGTTGELFF; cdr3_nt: TGCAGTGCTAACCGACTAGCGGGGACCACCGGGGAGCTGTTTTTT
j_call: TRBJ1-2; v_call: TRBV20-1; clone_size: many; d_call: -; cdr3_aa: CSASGGNNYGYTF; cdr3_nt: TGCAGTGCTAGCGGGGGCAACAACTATGGCTACACCTTC
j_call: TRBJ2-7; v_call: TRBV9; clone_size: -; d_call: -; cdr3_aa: CASSPSTAYEQYF; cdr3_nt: TGTGCCAGCAGTCCCTCGACGGCCTACGAGCAGTACTTC
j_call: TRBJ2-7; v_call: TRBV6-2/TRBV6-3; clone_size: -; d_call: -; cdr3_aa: CASSYLALGEQYF; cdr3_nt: TGTGCCAGCAGTTACCTAGCCCTGGGCGAGCAGTACTTC
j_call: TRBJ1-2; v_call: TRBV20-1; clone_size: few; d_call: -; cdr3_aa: CSAGRQGSGYTF; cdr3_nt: TGCAGTGCCGGGCGGCAGGGAAGTGGCTACACCTTC
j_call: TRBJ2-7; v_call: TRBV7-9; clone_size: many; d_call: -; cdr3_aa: CASSRTSPSSYEQYF; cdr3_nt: TGTGCCAGCAGTCGGACCTCACCCAGCTCCTACGAGCAGTACTTC
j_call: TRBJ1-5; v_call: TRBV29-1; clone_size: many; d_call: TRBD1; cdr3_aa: CSVEVPNRDRRNSNQPQHF; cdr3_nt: TGCAGCGTTGAAGTTCCCAACCGGGACAGGCGGAATAGCAATCAGCCCCAGCATTTT
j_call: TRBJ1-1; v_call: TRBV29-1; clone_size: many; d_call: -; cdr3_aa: CSVNRVDTEAFF; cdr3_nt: TGCAGCGTTAACAGGGTTGACACTGAAGCTTTCTTT
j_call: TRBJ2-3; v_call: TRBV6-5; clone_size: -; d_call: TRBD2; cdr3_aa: CASSYSIGLAGTDTQYF; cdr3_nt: TGTGCCAGCAGTTACTCAATTGGACTAGCGGGCACAGATACGCAGTATTTT
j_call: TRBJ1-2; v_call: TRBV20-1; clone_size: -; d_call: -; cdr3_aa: CSARVVAQGFYGYTF; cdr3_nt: TGCAGTGCTAGAGTGGTGGCCCAGGGATTCTATGGCTACACCTTC
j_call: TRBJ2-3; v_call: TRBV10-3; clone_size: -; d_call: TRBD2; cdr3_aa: CATSPPTSGVTDTQYF; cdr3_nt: TGTGCCACTTCCCCCCCTACTAGCGGGGTCACAGATACGCAGTATTTT
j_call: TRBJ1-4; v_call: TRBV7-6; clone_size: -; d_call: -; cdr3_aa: CASSRIATNEKLFF; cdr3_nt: TGTGCCAGCAGCCGGATTGCAACTAATGAAAAACTGTTTTTT
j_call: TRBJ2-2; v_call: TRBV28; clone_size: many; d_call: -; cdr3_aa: CVSVPNGNGELFF; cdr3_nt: TGTGTCAGCGTACCCAATGGCAACGGGGAGCTGTTTTTT
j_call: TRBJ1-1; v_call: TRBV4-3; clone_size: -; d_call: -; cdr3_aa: CASSQGGRRNTEAFF; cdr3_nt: TGCGCCAGCAGCCAGGGCGGCAGGCGGAACACTGAAGCTTTCTTT
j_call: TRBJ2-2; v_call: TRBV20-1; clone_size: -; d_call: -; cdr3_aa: CSAWATPVTGELFF; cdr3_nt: TGCAGTGCTTGGGCTACACCGGTTACCGGGGAGCTGTTTTTT